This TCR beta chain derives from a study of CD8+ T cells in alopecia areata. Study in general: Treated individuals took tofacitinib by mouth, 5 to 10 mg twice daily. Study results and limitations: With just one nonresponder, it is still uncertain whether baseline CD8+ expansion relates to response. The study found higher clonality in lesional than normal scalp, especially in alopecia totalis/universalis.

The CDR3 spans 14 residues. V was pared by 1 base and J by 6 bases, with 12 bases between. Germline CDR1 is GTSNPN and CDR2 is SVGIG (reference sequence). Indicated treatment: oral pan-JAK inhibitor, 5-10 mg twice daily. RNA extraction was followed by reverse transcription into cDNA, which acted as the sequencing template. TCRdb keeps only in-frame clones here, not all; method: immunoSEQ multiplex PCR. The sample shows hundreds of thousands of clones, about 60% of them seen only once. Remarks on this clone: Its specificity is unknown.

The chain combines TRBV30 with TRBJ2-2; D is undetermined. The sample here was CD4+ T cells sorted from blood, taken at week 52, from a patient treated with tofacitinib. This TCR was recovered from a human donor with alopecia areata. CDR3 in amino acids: CAWSAGSWSGELFF. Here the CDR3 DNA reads TGTGCCTGGAGTGCTGGGTCTTGGTCCGGGGAGCTGTTTTTT.